The 21 T cell receptor beta chains in this list originate from one sample, sequenced in a study of cytomegalovirus exposure and HLA in healthy donors. Generated by immunoSEQ multiplex PCR, the TCRdb table keeps only in-frame clones and is missing some. The table includes about 66,000 clones, 95% to 98% detected once. The sequenced sample consisted of PBMCs. The receptors shown here come from a woman aged 18-29 years in good health and CMV-seropositive.

In DNA, the CDR3 is TGTGCCAGCAGTTTTTCCCGGGGACAGGGGAAGGGTGATCAGCCCCAGCATTTT. Residues: CASSFSRGQGKGDQPQHF. The chain recombines TRBV28 with TRBJ1-5, with 10 nucleotides matching TRBD1. This CDR3 has 18 residues. The germline V gene has CDR1 MDHEN and CDR2 SYDVKM. J lost 5 bases, V lost 3 bases, and 13 bases had no gene match.

The chain joins TRBV11-2 to TRBJ1-1, with D possibly being TRBD1 (5 bases). CDR1 is SGHAT, CDR2 FQNNGV, per germline. The CDR3 covers 16 residues. Deletions cut 1 base from V and 4 bases from J, with 16 bases between. The CDR3 loop reads CASSLVGGTLVTEAFF. CDR3 DNA sequence: TGTGCCAGCAGCTTAGTCGGGGGTACCTTGGTCACTGAAGCTTTCTTT.

The chain links TRBV5-5 to TRBJ1-2, with 7 bases identical to TRBD1. This CDR3 region has 13 residues. Germline-derived CDR1 and CDR2 are SGHKS and YYEKEE (reference sequence). The V segment lost 5 bases and the J segment 8 bases; nucleotides outside the gene matches: 9. CDR3 amino acids: CASSHGQGEGYTF. The CDR3 nucleotides are TGTGCCAGCAGTCATGGGCAGGGGGAGGGCTACACCTTC.

This chain connects TRBV20-1 to TRBJ2-1; maybe TRBD1 (5 bases). V was cut by 2 bases and J by 7 bases, with 6 bases left in between. Germline CDR1 and CDR2: DFQATT and SNEGSKA (reference sequence). The CDR3 consists of 11 residues. The CDR3, as DNA: TGCAGTGCTAGAAGGGGAAATGAGCAGTTCTTC. This sequence encodes CSARRGNEQFF.

The chain employs TRBV2 and TRBJ2-2; a possible D gene is TRBD1 (5 bases). The CDR3 has 16 residues. Germline assignment: CDR1 SNHLY and CDR2 FYNNEI. V gave up 6 bases and J gave up 0 bases, with 14 bases separating them. In nucleotides, the CDR3 is TGTGCCAGCAGCGCAAGACAGCCGGCGAACACCGGGGAGCTGTTTTTT. Residues: CASSARQPANTGELFF.

The chain recombines TRBV6-5 with TRBJ1-5, with D tentatively TRBD1 (5 bases). The CDR3 runs 15 residues. Per germline, CDR1 MNHEY and CDR2 SVGAGI. The V and J ends lost 6 bases and 0 bases respectively, with 12 bases between them. Here the CDR3 reads CASSFGHDSNQPQHF. Here the CDR3 DNA reads TGTGCCAGCAGCTTCGGACACGATAGCAATCAGCCCCAGCATTTT.

The rearrangement uses TRBV6-5 and TRBJ1-2; D remains ambiguous. The CDR3 spans 13 residues. Deletions cut 4 bases from V and 2 bases from J, with 8 bases between. Germline V gene data show CDR1 as MNHEY and CDR2 as SVGAGI. The CDR3 here is CASSLQINYGYTF. CDR3 bases: TGTGCCAGCAGTTTACAGATAAACTATGGCTACACCTTC.

The genes are TRBV7-3 and TRBJ2-1, with 10 bases that match TRBD2. The V gene end was trimmed by 4 bases and the J gene end by 7 bases; junction bases not matched to a gene: 7. The CDR3 is 15 amino acids. CDR1 SGHTA and CDR2 FQGTGA come from the germline V gene. The CDR3 is CASSYFLAGENEQFF. The CDR3 nucleotides are TGTGCCAGCAGCTACTTCCTAGCGGGAGAAAATGAGCAGTTCTTC.

The CDR3 DNA reads TGTGCCAGCAGCCCCCGGACAGGGAACCTATACGAGCAGTACTTC. This gives the protein CASSPRTGNLYEQYF. The chain combines TRBV11-2 with TRBJ2-7; TRBD1 matches 8 bases. The V gene end was trimmed by 5 bases and the J gene end by 4 bases; junction bases not matched to a gene: 10. Looked up from germline, CDR1 is SGHAT and CDR2 is FQNNGV. CDR3 length equals 15 residues.

The chain employs TRBV28 and TRBJ2-6; 8 nucleotides align to TRBD1. The V segment lost 5 bases and the J segment 0 bases; nucleotides outside the gene matches: 12. The CDR3 is 19 amino acids. CDR1 and CDR2 (germline): MDHEN, SYDVKM. The CDR3 loop is CASSTRDRPSFSGANVLTF. CDR3 in DNA: TGTGCCAGCAGTACAAGGGACAGGCCTTCATTCTCTGGGGCCAACGTCCTGACTTTC.

The V and J genes are TRBV7-9 and TRBJ2-7; 11 positions match TRBD1. The junction had 6 bases not matched to a gene; V was cut back by 4 bases and J by 4 bases. Germline V gives CDR1 SEHNR, CDR2 FQNEAQ (reference sequence). The CDR3 has 15 residues. The CDR3 spells CASSSLGTGGYEQYF. CDR3 sequence (DNA): TGTGCCAGCAGCTCTCTCGGGACAGGGGGTTACGAGCAGTACTTC.

The J gene is TRBJ1-5, the V gene TRBV19, with 8 positions matching TRBD1. The germline V gene encodes CDR1 LNHDA and CDR2 SQIVND (reference sequence). The CDR3 length is 15 residues. V dropped 1 base and J dropped 1; count of bases not matched to a gene: 0. The CDR3 reads CASSIGTGSNQPQHF. For the CDR3, the DNA is TGTGCCAGTAGTATAGGGACAGGGAGCAATCAGCCCCAGCATTTT.

The gene calls are TRBV19 and TRBJ2-7; tentative D call: TRBD1 (6 bases). The CDR3 totals 13 residues. V was shortened by 0 bases and J by 7 bases, with 10 bases between the two germline ends. The germline gives CDR1 LNHDA, CDR2 SQIVND (reference sequence). The CDR3 DNA follows: TGTGCCAGTAGTATAGAACAGGGTGGGGAGCAGTACTTC. Its translation: CASSIEQGGEQYF.

The V call is TRBV9, the J call TRBJ2-5; possibly TRBD2 for D (6 bases). Trimming pared 0 bases from V and 3 bases from J, leaving 6 bases between. The germline gives CDR1 SGDLS, CDR2 YYNGEE. The CDR3 is 13 residues long. The CDR3 bases are TGTGCCAGCAGCGTAGGGGGGGAAGAGACCCAGTACTTC. This encodes CASSVGGEETQYF.

V is TRBV7-5 and J is TRBJ1-4. TRBV7-5 is annotated as a pseudogene. The CDR3 extends over 14 amino acids. DNA for the CDR3: TGTGCCAGAAGCTCGGAGTTAACTAATGAAAAACTGTTTTTT. Translating gives CARSSELTNEKLFF.

The rearrangement uses TRBV10-3 and TRBJ2-3; no clear D gene. Trimming cost V 7 bases and J 11 bases, with 7 bases left between them. Germline loops: CDR1 ENHRY, CDR2 SYGVKD. This CDR3 is built from 9 residues. CDR3 sequence (DNA): TGTGCCATCAATCTCTGGCAGTATTTT. It is translated as CAINLWQYF.

The genes are TRBV6-4 and TRBJ2-1, with 9 bases matching TRBD2. This CDR3 region has 15 residues. J gave up 10 bases and V 2 bases, and 9 bases lay outside the gene matches. Germline assignment: CDR1 MRHNA and CDR2 SNTAGT. The DNA for the CDR3 is TGTGCCAGCAGTGACGATGGCGGGAGGGCCCGGGAGCAGTTCTTC. Translation: CASSDDGGRAREQFF.

The CDR3 bases are TGTGCCAGCAGTGATGGGACAGGTCACACAGATACGCAGTATTTT. This gives the protein CASSDGTGHTDTQYF. The gene calls are TRBV6-1 and TRBJ2-3; the match to TRBD1 covers 8 bases. This CDR3 comprises 15 residues. V dropped 3 bases and J dropped 2; count of bases not matched to a gene: 4. The germline V gene has CDR1 MNHNS and CDR2 SASEGT.

The gene calls are TRBV11-2 and TRBJ1-1; D might be TRBD1 (6 bases). Trimming left V 3 bases short and J 6 bases short, with 23 bases between. Per germline, CDR1 SGHAT and CDR2 FQNNGV. The CDR3 consists of 17 residues. In DNA form, the CDR3 reads TGTGCCAGCAGCTTGAACCGCGGCGACCTGAAGGGGGCTGAAGCTTTCTTT. Its translation is CASSLNRGDLKGAEAFF.

The chain is built from TRBV9 and TRBJ2-1; 7 bases are shared with TRBD2. The CDR3 has 15 amino acids. CDR1 and CDR2 (germline): SGDLS, YYNGEE. V lost 2 bases to trimming and J lost 1 base; unmatched junction nucleotides: 3. For the CDR3, the DNA is TGTGCCAGCAGCGTTTGGGGAGGGTCCTACAATGAGCAGTTCTTC. Translating it yields CASSVWGGSYNEQFF.

The CDR3 spells CASTRAGDEQFF. CDR3 bases: TGTGCCAGCACGAGGGCCGGCGATGAGCAGTTCTTC. J is TRBJ2-1 and V is TRBV6-1, with D perhaps TRBD2 (5 bases). In germline, CDR1 is MNHNS, CDR2 SASEGT. The ends were cut back, 7 bases at V and 8 bases at J, with 12 bases in the middle. This CDR3 contains 12 residues.